This TCR beta chain was sequenced in a study of Graves' ophthalmopathy and Graves' hyperthyroidism. Regarding the study as a whole: Blood repertoires reportedly contained most expanded thyroid clonotypes above 0.001 frequency. Predictions made by the model for ophthalmopathy progression reached roughly 71% sensitivity and around 72% specificity.

The authors amplified TCR beta CDR3 regions, and they did so from RNA transcripts for repertoire sequencing. Scientists carried out first-round RT-PCR using HTBI primers and then a second-round multiplex PCR. TCRdb used MiXCR to reprocess the multiplex PCR reads, holding one entry per CDR3 protein. The sample includes more than 550,000 distinct CDR3 sequences, roughly 41% seen only once; the top ten take under 3.5%. CDR1 is ENHRY, CDR2 SYGVKD, per germline. Trimming pared 6 bases from V and 4 bases from J, leaving 15 bases between. This CDR3 contains 15 residues. This clonotype has at least ten counts. Its specificity is not known. Isolation of PBMCs was performed using 10 ml of fresh peripheral blood.

This sequence originates from an adult man with Graves' ophthalmopathy. Sequenced: peripheral blood. The rearrangement joins TRBV10-3 to TRBJ2-2, with D unclear. The DNA for the CDR3 is TGTGCCATCAGCGACGACACCCGAGGCACCGGGGAGCTGTTTTTT. Amino acid sequence: CAISDDTRGTGELFF.